The entry below gives a single T cell receptor beta chain sequence along with its context. Its target is unknown. CD8+ and CD4+ T cells circulating in blood were sequenced for TCR beta. Matching for age and sex applied to the controls, who were healthy donors. Roughly 0.45 to 1 ug RNA was reverse transcribed with random hexamers. Coverage of TCR beta CDR3 amplification by immunoSEQ multiplex PCR extended to 54 Vbeta and 13 Jbeta. TCRdb reanalysed the immunoSEQ multiplex PCR reads using MiXCR and keeps one entry per CDR3 protein. The sample comprises approximately 170,000 distinct CDR3 sequences, about 90% of which are singletons, and under 0.085% rests with the top ten. These data belong to a study of CD8 T cells in Susac syndrome. Study-level results: The TCR sequencing and HLA analysis in the study involved a relatively small number of individuals, as the study acknowledged.

This CDR3 spans 15 amino acids. Germline V gives CDR1 SGHTA, CDR2 FQGTGA. The V gene lost 6 bases and the J gene lost 0 bases, with 11 bases spanning the gap. The rearrangement links TRBV7-3 to TRBJ2-2; a weak D match, TRBD2 (5 bases). The sample consisted of CD4+ T cells from PBMCs. The receptor comes from a human donor in good health. In nucleotides, the CDR3 is TGTGCCAGCAGGCGAGGACTGACGAACACCGGGGAGCTGTTTTTT. It translates to CASRRGLTNTGELFF.